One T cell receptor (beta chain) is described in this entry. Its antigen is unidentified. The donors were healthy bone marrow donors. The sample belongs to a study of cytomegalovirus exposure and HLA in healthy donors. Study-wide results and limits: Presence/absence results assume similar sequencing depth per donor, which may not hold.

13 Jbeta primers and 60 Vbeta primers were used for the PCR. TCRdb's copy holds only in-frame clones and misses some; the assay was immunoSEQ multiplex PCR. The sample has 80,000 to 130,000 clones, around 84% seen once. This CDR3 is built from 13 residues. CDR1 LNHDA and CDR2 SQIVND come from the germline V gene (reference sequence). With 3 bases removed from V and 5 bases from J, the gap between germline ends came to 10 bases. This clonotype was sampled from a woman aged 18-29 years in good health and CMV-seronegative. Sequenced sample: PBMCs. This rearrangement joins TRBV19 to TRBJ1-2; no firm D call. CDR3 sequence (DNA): TGTGCCAGTAGTATCCCCCCGACATATGGCTACACCTTC. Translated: CASSIPPTYGYTF.